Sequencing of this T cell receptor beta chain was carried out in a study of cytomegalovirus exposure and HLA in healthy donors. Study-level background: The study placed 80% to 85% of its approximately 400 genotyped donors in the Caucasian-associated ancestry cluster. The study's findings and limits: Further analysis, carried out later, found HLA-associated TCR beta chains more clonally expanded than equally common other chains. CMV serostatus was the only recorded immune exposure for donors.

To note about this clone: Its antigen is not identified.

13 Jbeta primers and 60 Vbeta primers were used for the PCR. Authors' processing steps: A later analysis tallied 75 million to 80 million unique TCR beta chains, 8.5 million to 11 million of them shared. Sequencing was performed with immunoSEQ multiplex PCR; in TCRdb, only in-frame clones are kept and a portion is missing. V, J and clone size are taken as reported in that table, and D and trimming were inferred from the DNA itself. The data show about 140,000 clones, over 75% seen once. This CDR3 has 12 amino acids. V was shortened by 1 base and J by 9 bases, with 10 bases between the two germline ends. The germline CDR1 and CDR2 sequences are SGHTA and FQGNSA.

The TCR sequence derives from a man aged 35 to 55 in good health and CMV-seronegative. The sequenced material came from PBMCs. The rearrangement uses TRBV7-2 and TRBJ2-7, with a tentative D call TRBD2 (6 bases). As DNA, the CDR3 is TGTGCCAGCAGCTTAGAGGGGACTCGGCAGTACTTC. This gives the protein CASSLEGTRQYF.